This T cell receptor beta chain was recorded in a study of blood T cells in healthy people across ages. Trimming shortened V by 0 bases and J by 0 bases, and 11 bases separated the two germline ends. Germline V CDR1 and CDR2: MNHEY, SVGAGI. The CDR3 extends over 17 amino acids. A second PCR of 7 to 11 cycles used a sample-barcoded 5' primer and a J-beta primer mix. A single record per CDR3 protein comes from TCRdb applying MiXCR to the 5' RACE reads. The table lists some 560,000 distinct CDR3 sequences, roughly a quarter of them singletons. The same data also went into a second study, on T cells of mothers and their children. As reported in that work: RNA that had been extracted went wholly into cDNA synthesis, at around 1.6 ug per 15 ul. Around 3.2 million TCR beta reads per child versus over 9 million per mother.

The rearrangement joins TRBV6-5 to TRBJ2-2; D is unresolved. This receptor was identified in a boy between 2 and 15 years old in good health. The sample comprised blood. The CDR3 DNA sequence: TGTGCCAGCAGTTACTCGAATTGGTTCGCGAACACCGGGGAGCTGTTTTTT. The encoded protein is CASSYSNWFANTGELFF.